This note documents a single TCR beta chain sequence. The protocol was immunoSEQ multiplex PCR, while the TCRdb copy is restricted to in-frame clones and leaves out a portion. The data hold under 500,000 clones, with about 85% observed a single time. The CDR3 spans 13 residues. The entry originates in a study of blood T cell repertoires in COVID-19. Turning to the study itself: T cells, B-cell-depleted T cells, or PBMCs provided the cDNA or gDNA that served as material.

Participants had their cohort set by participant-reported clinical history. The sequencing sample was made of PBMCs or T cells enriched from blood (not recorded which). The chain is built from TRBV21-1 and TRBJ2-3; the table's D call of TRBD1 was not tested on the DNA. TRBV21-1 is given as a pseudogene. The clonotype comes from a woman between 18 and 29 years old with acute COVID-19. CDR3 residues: CASSIQGGDTQYF. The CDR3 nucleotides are TGTGCCAGCAGTATACAGGGGGGAGATACGCAGTATTTT.